The clone carrying this TCR beta chain was seen only once. This CDR3 comprises 14 residues. Deletions cut 5 bases from V and 7 bases from J, with 15 bases between. Looked up from germline, CDR1 is SNHLY and CDR2 is FYNNEI. The data are from a study of blood T cell repertoires in COVID-19. The overall study: There were acute and convalescent COVID-19 samples, and they came from the United States, Italy and Spain. PBMCs, B-cell-depleted T cells, or T cells provided the cDNA or gDNA that made up the material.

Authors' data handling: Estimates of nucleated cell counts were drawn from the amplification of reference gene primers. TCRdb's table, derived via immunoSEQ multiplex PCR, lists solely in-frame clones and lacks some. The V and J calls and clone size were taken over from that table, and D and trimming were inferred from the DNA. The profile shows some 66,000 clones, 60% to 85% of them singletons. The rearrangement joins TRBV2 to TRBJ1-5; D ambiguous. The sequencing sample was made of peripheral blood. The clonotype originates from a woman of 80 years or more with acute or convalescent COVID-19. The CDR3 protein is CASSYSGRGQPQHF. The CDR3 nucleotides read TGTGCCAGCAGTTACAGTGGGAGAGGGCAGCCCCAGCATTTT.